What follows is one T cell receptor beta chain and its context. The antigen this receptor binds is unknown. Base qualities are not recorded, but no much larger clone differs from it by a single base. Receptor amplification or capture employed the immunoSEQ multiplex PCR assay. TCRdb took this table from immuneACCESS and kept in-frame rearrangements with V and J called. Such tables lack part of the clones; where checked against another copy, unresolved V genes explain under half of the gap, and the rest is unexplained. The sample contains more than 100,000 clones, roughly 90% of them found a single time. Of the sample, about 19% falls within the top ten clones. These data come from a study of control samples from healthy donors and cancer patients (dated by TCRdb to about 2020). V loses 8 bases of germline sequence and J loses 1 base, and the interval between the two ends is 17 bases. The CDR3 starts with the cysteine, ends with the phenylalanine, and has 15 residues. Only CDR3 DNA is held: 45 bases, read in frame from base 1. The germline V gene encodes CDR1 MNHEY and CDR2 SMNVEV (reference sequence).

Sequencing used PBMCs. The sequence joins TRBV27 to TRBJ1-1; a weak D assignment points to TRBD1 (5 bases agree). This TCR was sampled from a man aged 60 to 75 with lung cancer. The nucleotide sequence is TGTGCCAGCCTCAGGGAACTGGGTGGGAACACTGAAGCTTTCTTT. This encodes CASLRELGGNTEAFF.